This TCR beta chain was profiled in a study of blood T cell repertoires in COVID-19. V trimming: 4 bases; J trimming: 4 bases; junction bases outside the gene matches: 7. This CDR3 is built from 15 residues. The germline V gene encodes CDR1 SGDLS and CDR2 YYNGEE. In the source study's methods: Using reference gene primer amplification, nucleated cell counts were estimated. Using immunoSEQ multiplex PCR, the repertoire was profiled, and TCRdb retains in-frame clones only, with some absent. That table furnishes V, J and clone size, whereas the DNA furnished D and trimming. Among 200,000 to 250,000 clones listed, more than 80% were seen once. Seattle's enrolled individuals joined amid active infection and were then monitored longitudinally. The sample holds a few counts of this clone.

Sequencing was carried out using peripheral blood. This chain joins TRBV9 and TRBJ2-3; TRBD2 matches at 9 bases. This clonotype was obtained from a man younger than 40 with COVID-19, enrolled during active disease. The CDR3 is CASSPSAGGADTQYF. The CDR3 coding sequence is TGTGCCAGCAGCCCGTCGGCGGGAGGGGCAGATACGCAGTATTTT.